Below, 5 T cell receptor beta chains from the same sample are listed, as sequenced in a study of T cells in Graves' hyperthyroidism and ophthalmopathy. The CDR3 regions of TCR beta were amplified from RNA transcripts. The primer set for the first-round RT-PCR of the TCR CDR3 was HTBI. A single record per CDR3 protein comes from TCRdb applying MiXCR to the multiplex PCR reads. The sample shows under 550,000 distinct CDR3 sequences, about an eighth of them seen only once. Material for sequencing was blood. The receptors were gathered from a woman aged 18 to 35 with Graves' hyperthyroidism.

The chain links TRBV24-1 to TRBJ2-3; D tentatively reads TRBD1 or TRBD2 (5 bases each). Germline CDR1 KGHDR, CDR2 SFDVKD. The CDR3 is 15 amino acids. Trimming left V 3 bases short and J 0 bases short, with 9 bases between. CDR3 nucleotides: TGTGCCACCAGTGATACCCGGGACAGCACAGATACGCAGTATTTT. Its protein is CATSDTRDSTDTQYF.

In its sample, this clonotype was seen a few times. The genes are TRBV20-1 and TRBJ2-4; either TRBD1 or TRBD2 may fit D (5 bases each). With 5 bases removed from V and 1 base from J, the gap between germline ends came to 24 bases. Germline V CDR1 and CDR2: DFQATT, SNEGSKA (reference sequence). The CDR3 totals 18 residues. The CDR3: CSAGQGSGFIRAKNIQYF. The CDR3 nucleotides read TGCAGTGCTGGGCAGGGATCGGGATTCATTCGGGCCAAAAACATTCAGTACTTC.

To note about this clonotype: It may be a read error: a sequence one base away is much more abundant. V usage is TRBV5-1 and J usage is TRBJ2-7, with 8 bases aligning to TRBD1. Germline V CDR1 and CDR2: SGHRS, YFSETQ. V shed 3 bases and J 6 bases; nucleotides not matched to a gene: 14. The CDR3 extends over 16 amino acids. CDR3 coding DNA: TGCGCCAGCAGCTCTGACGGGGACAGGAACACCTGCGAGCAGTACTTC. Translating gives CASSSDGDRNTCEQYF.

The sample holds many counts of this clonotype. This sequence joins TRBV12-3 or TRBV12-4 and TRBJ1-5; D remains ambiguous. V was clipped by 1 base and J by 6 bases, with 13 bases between them. The CDR3 consists of 15 residues. CDR3 region: CASSLGQKRTQPQHF. The CDR3 DNA reads as TGTGCCAGCAGTTTAGGGCAAAAAAGAACTCAGCCCCAGCATTTT.

At least ten counts were recorded for this clonotype. This sequence joins TRBV9 and TRBJ2-1, with 13 bases lining up with TRBD2. The CDR3 contains 20 residues. V gave up 3 bases and J gave up 5 bases; unmatched junction bases: 17. CDR1 SGDLS and CDR2 YYNGEE come from the germline V gene. CDR3 coding DNA: TGTGCCAGCAGCGGCAGCCTCCGGACTAGCGGGAGACAGGTGGACAATGAGCAGTTCTTC. Its protein is CASSGSLRTSGRQVDNEQFF.